The next 2 T cell receptor beta chains were all read from a single sample in a study of CD8 T cells in ankylosing spondylitis. Study-wide findings and caveats: A TCR beta motif of seven or eight highly homologous variants appeared characteristic of ankylosing spondylitis blood.

Antigens of these TCRs are unknown. MiXCR was run by TCRdb on the 5' RACE reads, yielding one entry per CDR3 protein. The sample consists of more than 250,000 distinct CDR3 sequences, less than 10% of them appearing once. The sample comprised blood, either unsorted or a sorted T cell fraction (not recorded which). These receptors were obtained from a male donor with ankylosing spondylitis.

The chain carries TRBV28 and TRBJ2-7; 10 nucleotides match TRBD1. The V segment lost 1 base and the J segment 7 bases; nucleotides outside the gene matches: 7. CDR1 MDHEN and CDR2 SYDVKM come from the germline V gene. There are 15 residues in the CDR3. The CDR3 DNA sequence: TGTGCCAGCAGTTTATACCGACAGGGGGCCAGAGAGCAGTACTTC. Translated, it gives CASSLYRQGAREQYF.

This chain links TRBV11-2 with TRBJ2-2; D unresolved. CDR3 length equals 14 residues. The germline V gene encodes CDR1 SGHAT and CDR2 FQNNGV. V was clipped by 1 base and J by 3 bases, with 6 bases between them. The CDR3 DNA follows: TGTGCCAGCAGCTTAGGGGGATACACCGGGGAGCTGTTTTTT. This encodes CASSLGGYTGELFF. The full variable domain, its missing parts supplied by reference TRBV11-2 and TRBJ2-2, is EAGVAQSPRYKIIEKRQSVAFWCNPISGHATLYWYQQILGQGPKLLIQFQNNGVVDDSQLPKDRFSAERLKGVDSTLKIQPAKLEDSAVYLCASSLGGYTGELFFGEGSRLTVL.